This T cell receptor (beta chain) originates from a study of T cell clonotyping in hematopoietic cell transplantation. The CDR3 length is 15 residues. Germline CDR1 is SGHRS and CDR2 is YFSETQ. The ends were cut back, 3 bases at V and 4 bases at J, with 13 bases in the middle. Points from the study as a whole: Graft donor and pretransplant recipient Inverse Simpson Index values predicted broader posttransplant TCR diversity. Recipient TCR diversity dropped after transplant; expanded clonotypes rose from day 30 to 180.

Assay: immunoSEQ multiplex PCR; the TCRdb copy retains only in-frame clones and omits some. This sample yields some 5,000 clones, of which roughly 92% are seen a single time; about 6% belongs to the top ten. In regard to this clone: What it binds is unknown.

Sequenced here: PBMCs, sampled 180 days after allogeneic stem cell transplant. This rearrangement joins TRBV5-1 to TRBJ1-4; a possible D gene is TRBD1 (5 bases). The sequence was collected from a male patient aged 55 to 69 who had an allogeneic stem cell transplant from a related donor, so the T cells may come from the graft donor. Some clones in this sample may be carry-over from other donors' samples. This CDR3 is CASSSRGTRNEKLFF. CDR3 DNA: TGCGCCAGCAGCTCCCGTGGGACTCGTAATGAAAAACTGTTTTTT.